This TCR beta chain emerged from a study of metastatic and nonmetastatic thyroid tumors. In the study overall: The comparison covered peripheral blood and tumor or nodule tissue in malignant and benign thyroid patients. Study-wide points: Malignant thyroid tumors reportedly exceeded benign nodules significantly in TCR beta diversity, with the difference appearing in blood and tumor.

V lost 5 bases to trimming and J lost 4 bases, with 21 bases between them. The CDR3 contains 16 residues. CDR1 and CDR2 from the germline V gene are DFQATT and SNEGSKA (reference sequence). Patients underwent thyroid surgery, and none had received any treatment before it. Authors' processing steps: Clinicopathological groups differed in CDR3, with these differences serving to build a distant-metastasis classifier for papillary thyroid cancer. MiXCR re-clonotyped the PCR reads for TCRdb. The V and J calls reflect TCRdb's pipeline rather than the authors' work. The sample lists 35,000 to 40,000 clones, about 30% occurring once. Comments on this clone: The target antigen is unknown.

This chain connects TRBV20-1 to TRBJ1-5, with a possible D match to TRBD1 (5 bases). The TCR sequence derives from a male donor with papillary thyroid cancer or a benign thyroid nodule (not recorded which). Some clones in this sample may be carry-over from other donors' samples. The source material was blood. CDR3 nucleotides: TGCAGTGCTGGGCTCGGGGGGTCAAGTCGAAATCAGCCCCAGCATTTT. Its translation is CSAGLGGSSRNQPQHF.